This TCR beta chain was profiled in a study of T cell clonotyping in hematopoietic cell transplantation. Overall study results and limits: Recipient TCR diversity dropped after transplant; expanded clonotypes rose from day 30 to 180. No sorting was done, leaving CD4 and CD8 contributions mixed.

V was pared by 6 bases and J by 4 bases, with 18 bases between. The germline gives CDR1 MNHEY, CDR2 SVGAGI. The CDR3 totals 15 residues. A note on this clone: Its antigen is unknown.

The table came from immunoSEQ multiplex PCR; TCRdb's copy has only in-frame clones and leaves some out. The table includes approximately 30,000 clones, approximately 95% detected once. The chain joins TRBV6-5 to TRBJ1-1; D uncertain. The TCR was taken from a man in his fifties or sixties in good health. Some clones in this sample may be carry-over from other donors' samples. Sequencing was done on a sample of peripheral blood mononuclear cells. The CDR3 nucleotides are TGTGCCAGCAGGCCGGGAGGGCCCATCGGCACTGAAGCTTTCTTT. This encodes CASRPGGPIGTEAFF.